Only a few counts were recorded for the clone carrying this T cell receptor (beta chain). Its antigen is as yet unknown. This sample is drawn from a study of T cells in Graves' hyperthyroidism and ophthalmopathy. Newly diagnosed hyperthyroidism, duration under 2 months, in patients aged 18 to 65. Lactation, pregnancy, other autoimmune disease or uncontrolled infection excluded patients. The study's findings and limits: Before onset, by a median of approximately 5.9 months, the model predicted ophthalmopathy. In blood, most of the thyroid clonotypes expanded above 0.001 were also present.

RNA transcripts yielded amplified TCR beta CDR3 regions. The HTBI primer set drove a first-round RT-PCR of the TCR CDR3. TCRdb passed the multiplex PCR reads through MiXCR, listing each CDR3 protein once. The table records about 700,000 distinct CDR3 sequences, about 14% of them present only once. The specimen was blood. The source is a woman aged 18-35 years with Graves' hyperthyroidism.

The CDR3 bases are TGTGCCAGTAGGATGACAGGAGCAGCTAATGGCTACACCTTC. It specifies CASRMTGAANGYTF. This chain joins TRBV19 and TRBJ1-2; TRBD1 might be the D (6 bases). CDR1 is LNHDA, CDR2 SQIVND, per germline (reference sequence). This CDR3 has 14 amino acids. The germline V and J ends were trimmed by 6 bases and 6 bases, with 17 bases remaining between them.